This TCR beta chain appears in the sequencing data of a study of blood T cell repertoires in COVID-19. Background on the study: The United States, Italy and Spain were the sources of the acute and convalescent COVID-19 samples. T cells, B-cell-depleted T cells, or PBMCs supplied cDNA or gDNA.

The CDR3 spans 11 residues. Trimming cost V 4 bases and J 6 bases; bases outside gene matches: 0. The germline V gene encodes CDR1 ENHRY and CDR2 SYGVKD. Per the study methods: Nucleated cell number was recorded as an estimate derived from reference gene primer amplification. Libraries were prepared by immunoSEQ multiplex PCR; TCRdb keeps only in-frame clonotypes and omits some of them. The DNA was the basis for D and trimming; V, J and clone size are from that table. The sample yields 100,000 to 150,000 clones, less than 90% seen once. The rearrangement links TRBV10-3 to TRBJ2-7; 7 bases map to TRBD2. This TCR was sampled from a man aged 55 to 69 with acute or convalescent COVID-19. Sequencing input: peripheral blood. CDR3 DNA: TGTGCCATCAGTGGGGGGGGCGAGCAGTACTTC. Amino acid sequence: CAISGGGEQYF.